Here is one T cell receptor beta chain with its context. Its antigen is unknown. No base quality information exists; no much larger clone differs at one position. This record comes from a study of cytomegalovirus exposure and HLA in healthy donors (dated by TCRdb to between 2016 and 2019). For context, the study as a whole: According to an earlier analysis of a few hundred of the donors, 200 million or so T cells yielded 117 million unique TCR beta sequences and approximately 280 Gb of sequence data. An early release covering 500 to 750 HLA-typed donors comprised approximately 300 gigabases of sequencing data and around 86 million unique TCR sequences. Of the approximately 400 genotyped donors, 65% to 90% were placed in the genetic ancestry cluster associated with self-reported Caucasian donors. The aim of the study was to test whether cataloging public T cell receptors could identify signatures of past pathogen exposure. The study used immunosequencing to profile the T cell repertoires of 600 to 850 subjects and linked those repertoires to cytomegalovirus serostatus. A separate validation cohort of over 95 different subjects was used in addition to the roughly 670-subject first cohort. The study combined high-throughput TCR immunosequencing, statistical association of individual TCRs with disease status, and machine learning to predict cytomegalovirus infection status. A later analysis re-examined previously published TCR beta repertoires from just over 650 donors and added high-resolution HLA genotyping to investigate patterns of TCR occurrence. Rather than drawing on any new phenotypic data, the later analysis identified candidate immune exposures from TCR beta sequences and the way those sequences occurred across donors. An earlier analysis of fewer than 750 of the donors used high-throughput TCR beta sequencing to judge whether each TCR beta V gene segment behaved as functional or pseudogenic. Alongside the repertoire data, information on donor age, sex, ethnicity and CMV serostatus was compiled. In a later genetic analysis, genome-wide SNP genotypes for about 65% of the roughly 670 donors were used, and that subset was treated as a discovery cohort. All discovery cohort repertoires had been generated on a single sequencing platform. HLA typing covered class I and class II loci at four-digit resolution. Typing coverage varied by locus: 629-630 donors for A, B, C, DRB1 and DQB1; roughly 510 for DQA1; nearly 610 for DPA1; approximately 490 for DPB1. Because of strong linkage in the cohort, four to six DR-DQ haplotypes were treated as single units for association and clustering. Among about 370 genotyped donors of the cohort, an average of roughly 230,000 unique TCR beta nucleotide sequences was sequenced per donor, of which about 18% were non-productive. What the research found in general, with its limitations: Specific HLA alleles were associated with 15,000 to 20,000 TCR beta sequences at a false discovery rate of 0.05 in a later analysis. The classifier was reported to diagnose cytomegalovirus status with high specificity and sensitivity in both the original cohort and the validation cohort. A later analysis found that TCR association rates varied across HLA loci, with DRB1 alleles showing the most associated TCRs and HLA-C alleles the fewest. Correlated functional status among segregating V segments might reflect linkage disequilibrium, but an unknown experimental factor could not be ruled out. Most TCR sequences were observed very rarely across donors, whereas some public TCRs were present in many individuals. In a later analysis, HLA-associated TCR beta chains showed more clonal expansion and lower generation probabilities than non-associated chains that were equally common. Because HLA typing was missing for some donors at each locus, association tests included only the typed subset. The cohort was sequenced for TCR beta chains only, and without alpha or paired-chain data the features that could be detected were limited. According to a later analysis, parvovirus B19, influenza, CMV and Epstein-Barr virus appeared linked to several top co-occurrence clusters. Some IMGT-functional V segments, including TRBV6-2 and TRBV6-3, could not be distinguished by the 87-base-pair reads and were therefore excluded. An association between a missense DCLRE1C variant and V-gene and J-gene trimming of TCR beta chains was found in a later genetic analysis and replicated in an independent cohort. A later analysis found that most CMV-associated TCR beta chains appeared HLA-restricted, with HLA associations seemingly driven largely by CMV exposure. In the study, 150 to 200 TCR beta chains were listed as associated with cytomegalovirus. In a later genetic analysis, fewer N-insertions in productive TCRs were reported among donors in an Asian-associated ancestry cluster than the roughly 640-donor mean. Sequencing depth was assumed to be roughly uniform across donors in the presence/absence analyses, though that assumption may not hold. The earlier analysis of almost 600 of the donors excluded some 16 rarely observed V segments, including chromosome 9 orphons, because counts were too low. CMV serostatus was the only immune exposure information available for the cohort. A further reported finding was that TCR beta sequences accurately predicted the HLA-A and HLA-B alleles for most subjects in the first cohort. Three of the identified cytomegalovirus-associated TCR beta chains were confirmed in vitro to be specific for cytomegalovirus antigens. When HLA alleles, especially DR and DQ, strongly co-occurred, TCR associations were difficult to assign to individual alleles. The authors suggested that the approach could potentially be extended to other disease states and immunological phenotypes. The sequencing pipeline was judged likely to have produced a cluster of highly shared sequence variants as a technical artifact. Broadly in line with IMGT annotations, most TCR beta V segments showed up in productive rearrangements about 90% or about 30% of the time in an earlier analysis of 587 of the donors.

Preparation of the library involved the immunoSEQ multiplex PCR assay. For the multiplex PCR, a mixture combining 60 forward primers for TCR Vbeta segments and 13 reverse primers for TCR Jbeta segments was used. The CDR3 region of rearranged TCR beta genes was amplified from genomic DNA with a multiplex PCR assay. Amplified TCR beta libraries were sequenced as 87-base-pair reads on the Illumina HiSeq System. Concerning the study's data processing: A later analysis counted 65 million to 90 million unique TCR beta chains across the 550 to 800 repertoires, and roughly 11 million of these chains were shared by at least two donors. Raw reads were error-corrected and collapsed into unique sequences with a nearest-neighbor algorithm that merged closely related sequences to remove PCR and sequencing errors. CDR3 sequences were aligned to IMGT reference sequences to assign V, D and J gene segments. For a sequence to be retained, a match of at least six nucleotides to both a V gene segment and a J gene segment was required. Rearrangements were called productive when the CDR3 lacked stop codons and stayed in frame with V and J; all others were non-productive. Following IMGT convention, CDR3 was defined as the stretch from the second conserved V-encoded cysteine to the conserved J-encoded phenylalanine. Sequences without an unambiguous match to a single V gene segment were excluded from the earlier analysis of approximately 560 of the donors. An earlier analysis of 587 of the donors classified V segments as functional when productive rearrangements were above 56.7% and as segregating when the standard deviation between donors was above 5%. A statistical classification framework was built to diagnose cytomegalovirus status from the catalog of TCR beta chain sequences. In a later analysis, V and J genes were assigned by comparing TCR nucleotide sequences against IMGT/GENE-DB human TR gene sequences. Using the TCRdist pipeline, a later analysis assigned CDR3 sequences along with most-parsimonious VDJ recombination scenarios. In a later analysis, every TCR beta chain was defined by the combination of its CDR3 amino acid sequence and its V-gene family, and reads without a unique V-gene family were dropped. As a way to deal with suspected cross-contamination and a sequencing artifact, a later analysis dropped hundreds of nucleotide sequences that were highly shared and had low generation probability. A later analysis calculated a clonal expansion index for each public chain from normalized within-repertoire ranks of inferred template counts. In a later analysis, generation probabilities were computed with a VDJ recombination model fitted to out-of-frame rearrangements, and the resulting probabilities were checked against IGoR. In a later analysis, TCR-TCR, TCR-HLA and TCR-CMV co-occurrence was scored with hypergeometric tests, and a repertoire-size bias correction was applied to TCR pairs. In a later analysis, false discovery rates were estimated by permuting HLA or CMV assignments 20 times. In a later analysis, co-occurring TCRs were grouped with DBSCAN, and TCRdist sequence similarity was added when clustering was performed within HLA-allele-positive subsets. Co-occurrence clustering excluded repertoires with fewer than 30,000 or more than 120,000 public chains, plus five with anomalous nucleotide sharing. The immuneACCESS repertoire file appears here via TCRdb, limited to in-frame rearrangements. These files lack a portion of the clones; in checked studies, under half of the deficit traces to unresolved V genes, and the cause of the others is not known. Clonal size and the V and J genes are those of that table, whereas D and trimming came from the DNA. The sample records some 41,000 clones, approximately 63% of which are singletons. The leading ten clones occupy nearly 4% of the sample.

In total, just over 650 healthy bone marrow donors made up the cohort. Cohort members were all nominally healthy when sampled, although unrecorded immune exposures were likely present. The donor tested CMV seronegative and was one of the 352 seronegative cohort members. Every donor gave a peripheral blood sample, and the peripheral blood mononuclear cells from that sample were used for TCR beta sequencing. The Qiagen DNeasy Blood Extraction Kit was used to extract genomic DNA from the blood cell samples. Looking up the germline V gene (reference sequence) yields CDR1 SGHAT and CDR2 FQDESV. Compared with germline, V lacks 5 bases and J lacks 8 bases; bases without a gene match: 9. Measured from the cysteine to the phenylalanine, the CDR3 is 15 residues long. Only the CDR3 DNA is retained, 45 bases long and in frame from the first base.

This receptor chain uses TRBV11-1 and TRBJ1-4; 9 bases in the middle match TRBD1. Input material: PBMCs. The clonotype comes from a man aged 35 to 55 in good health and CMV-seronegative. The DNA reads TGTGCCAGCAGCAAACAGGGGGCGGACGTGGAAAAACTGTTTTTT. This yields the protein CASSKQGADVEKLFF.